This T cell receptor (beta chain) is drawn from a study of T cell changes during pregnancy in multiple sclerosis. The sample holds one count of this clone. Germline CDR1 is SGHDT and CDR2 is YYEEEE. V was trimmed by 0 bases and J by 4 bases, leaving 16 bases between them. The CDR3 contains 16 residues. Libraries were prepared by immunoSEQ multiplex PCR; TCRdb keeps only in-frame clonotypes and omits some of them. This sample has about 39,000 clones; approximately 81% occur once, and the top ten carry approximately 0.64%. V and J are TRBV5-6 and TRBJ1-2, with D possibly being TRBD1 (6 bases). The TCR sequence derives from a female donor with multiple sclerosis, enrolled in a pregnancy study. The source was CD4+ T cells from peripheral blood mononuclear cells, collected before pregnancy. The CDR3 sequence: CASSLVGDRGIYGYTF. CDR3 nucleotide sequence: TGTGCCAGCAGCTTGGTGGGGGATAGGGGGATCTATGGCTACACCTTC.